This TCR beta chain was recovered during a study of T cells in Graves' hyperthyroidism and ophthalmopathy (dated by TCRdb to 2018 to 2020). Some background on the complete study: Peripheral blood samples were taken at the time of initial diagnosis, prior to any treatment. A discovery cohort of about a hundred patients, about 43 with Graves' ophthalmopathy and under 60 with stable Graves' hyperthyroidism, was used to find distinguishing TCR V-J signatures. Whether ophthalmopathy could be predicted prospectively was tested in an independent validation cohort made up of under 20 hyperthyroidism patients plus 17 patients who later progressed to ophthalmopathy. The approximately 97 discovery patients were randomly divided into training and test sets at a 7:3 ratio. In addition, the study compared T-cell repertoires in thyroid tissue and in blood from over 5 Graves' hyperthyroidism patients. After sampling, hyperthyroidism patients received methimazole starting at 30 mg daily, and ophthalmopathy patients received high-dose intravenous methylprednisolone. The paper reports TCR Vbeta CDR3 sequencing of some 140 peripheral blood samples: around 45 ophthalmopathy, some 80 hyperthyroidism and around 17 progressor patients. What the study reported, not specific to this receptor: Sample size was not statistically predetermined, and investigators were not blinded to group allocation. In validation, progression to ophthalmopathy was predicted by the model with 70% to 71% sensitivity and under 85% specificity, a median of around 5.9 months before onset. A model built on a 13 V-J signature distinguished ophthalmopathy from stable hyperthyroidism, reaching around 88% sensitivity and 81.08% specificity in cross-validation and 80%/75% in testing. Most expanded thyroid clonotypes (frequency above 0.001) were also found in blood, which suggests that blood repertoires may mirror thyroid immune responses.

Hyperthyroidism patients were newly diagnosed, with disease duration under 2 months, and aged 18 to 65 years. Exclusion was applied to patients with uncontrolled infections, other autoimmune diseases, pregnancy or lactation. Diagnoses were established on the basis of clinical symptoms, serum thyroxine and TRAb, thyroid ultrasound, and orbital computed tomography. Blood from progressor patients was drawn when they were first diagnosed with hyperthyroidism, before any ophthalmopathy symptoms appeared. Ficoll-Paque density gradient centrifugation was used to isolate PBMCs from about 10 ml of fresh peripheral blood. Progressor patients were defined as those initially diagnosed with Graves' hyperthyroidism in whom ophthalmopathy developed during follow-up. Total RNA was extracted with Trizol reagent, and quality was checked on an Agilent 2100 Bioanalyzer. CDR1 SEHNR and CDR2 FQNEAQ were looked up in the germline V gene (reference sequence). V sheds 1 base and J sheds 10 bases, leaving 14 bases between their ends. The CDR3 has 14 amino acids, counting the end cysteine and phenylalanine. Only the CDR3 DNA is retained, 42 bases long and in frame from the first base.

This clonotype has only a few counts. Its antigen target is currently unknown. No per-base quality is available; no much larger clone lies one base away. The TCR beta CDR3 regions were amplified from the RNA transcripts. For the first round of RT-PCR on the TCR CDR3, the HTBI primer set was used together with the Qiagen OneStep RT-PCR kit. The libraries were constructed in a second round of multiplex PCR and then size-selected and purified. Sequencing of the libraries was done on an Illumina HiSeq2000 using paired-end 100 bp reads. The study's own analysis went as follows. SOAPnuke was used to process the raw data, throwing out any read that contained adapters or uncalled bases, had a mean Phred below 15, or lacked an exact constant-primer or identifier match. High-quality paired reads were merged using COPE v1.2.5, and each unique nucleotide sequence was defined as a clonotype. Clonotypes were aligned to IMGT TRBV, TRBD and TRBJ reference segments using MiTCR v1.1. Analysis was restricted to V-J combinations with a frequency above 0.0001, which covered 98% to 99.2% of repertoires. The TCS score was defined as F50 (clonal expansion) divided by E x V (chaos), with BLOSUM62-based TCRdist calculated between CDR3 peptides within each V-J. Welch's t-statistics and random forest reduced 500 to 650 V-J features to 13, which were used in a naive Bayes classifier (R e1071). TCRdb itself trimmed the public reads at Q25 with fastp, ran MiXCR and retained productive beta chains. Under each unique CDR3 protein, matching rows form one entry showing the most common genes and DNA. TCRdb's processing, not the authors' own work, is the source of the V and J calls. The sample data list some 350,000 distinct CDR3 sequences, and 15% to 19% of these were observed just once. The ten top clones hold about 27% of the sample.

The sample consisted of blood. This receptor was taken from a woman younger than 30 with Graves' hyperthyroidism that later progressed to Graves' ophthalmopathy. The sequence is built from TRBV7-9 and TRBJ2-1; perhaps TRBD2 is the D gene, with 5 bases matching. The CDR3 reads as follows: CASSLEGSGGEQFF. The nucleotides read TGTGCCAGCAGCTTAGAAGGCTCAGGAGGCGAGCAGTTCTTC.